A single sample gave rise to the 18 T cell receptor beta chains below, sequenced in a study of cytomegalovirus exposure and HLA in healthy donors. PCR amplification relied on 60 Vbeta primers (plus 13 Jbeta primers). Assay: immunoSEQ multiplex PCR; the TCRdb copy retains only in-frame clones and omits some. The sample lists more than 120,000 clones; about 84% were seen once. Sequences were obtained from PBMCs. These receptors were obtained from a woman aged 40 to 49 in good health and CMV-seropositive.

This clone has just one count. V is TRBV13 and J is TRBJ2-7, with D uncertain. CDR1 and CDR2 from the germline V gene are PRHDT and FYEKMQ (reference sequence). CDR3 length equals 16 residues. The ends were cut back, 0 bases at V and 0 bases at J, with 12 bases in the middle. The CDR3 here is CASSLGTGYSSYEQYF. CDR3 DNA sequence: TGTGCCAGCAGCTTAGGAACCGGGTATAGCTCCTACGAGCAGTACTTC.

This clone was seen only once. The CDR3 DNA reads as TGTGCCACCAGCAGAGGGACAGGGCTGAGTGAGCAGTACTTC. This codes for CATSRGTGLSEQYF. The chain links TRBV15 to TRBJ2-5; 8 bases are a match to TRBD1. Germline lookup yields CDR1 LNHNV and CDR2 YYDKDF (reference sequence). This CDR3 region has 14 residues. J gave up 11 bases and V 1 base, and 9 bases lay outside the gene matches.

The chain uses TRBV18 and TRBJ2-5; D is ambiguous. V was cut by 3 bases and J by 5 bases, with 7 bases left in between. This CDR3 is built from 12 residues. Germline V CDR1 and CDR2: KGHSH, LQKENI. CDR3 DNA: TGTGCCAGCTCACCCGCCGGGGAGACCCAGTACTTC. Its protein is CASSPAGETQYF. The whole variable domain, remainder taken from reference TRBV18 and TRBJ2-5, is NAGVMQNPRHLVRRRGQEARLRCSPMKGHSHVYWYRQLPEEGLKFMVYLQKENIIDESGMPKERFSAEFPKEGPSILRIQQVVRGDSAAYFCASSPAGETQYFGPGTRLLVL.

This clone was seen just once. The chain recombines TRBV28 with TRBJ1-1, with D hard to call. Trimming stripped 7 bases from V and 3 bases from J, with 12 bases between. CDR3 length equals 13 residues. Per germline, CDR1 MDHEN and CDR2 SYDVKM. This CDR3 reads CASTPSFHTEAFF. The CDR3 coding sequence is TGTGCCAGCACCCCTTCCTTTCACACTGAAGCTTTCTTT.

This clone has just a few counts. The chain combines TRBV9 with TRBJ2-7, with D perhaps TRBD1 (5 bases). This CDR3 is 13 amino acids long. V gave up 3 bases and J gave up 6 bases, with 13 bases separating them. Germline V CDR1 and CDR2: SGDLS, YYNGEE. The CDR3 DNA is TGTGCCAGCAGCGCAGGGTTTCCGACCGAGCAGTACTTC. Its protein product is CASSAGFPTEQYF.

This sequence joins TRBV29-1 and TRBJ2-7; perhaps TRBD1 as D (6 bases). In germline, CDR1 is SQVTM, CDR2 ANQGSEA. V was clipped by 8 bases and J by 6 bases, with 26 bases between them. The CDR3 length is 15 residues. In DNA, the CDR3 is TGCAGCCTTGGTCCGCACAGGGCGTTCAGAGGCGAGCAGTACTTC. It encodes CSLGPHRAFRGEQYF.

The chain has TRBV30 and TRBJ2-7; a possible D gene is TRBD2 (5 bases). V was clipped by 2 bases and J by 6 bases, with 14 bases between them. The CDR3 runs 13 residues. CDR1 is GTSNPN and CDR2 is SVGIG in the germline V gene (reference sequence). The CDR3 reads CAWSPSIGGEQYF. CDR3 nucleotides: TGTGCCTGGAGTCCCTCCATAGGAGGCGAGCAGTACTTC.

Many counts were recorded for this clone. This chain links TRBV6-1 with TRBJ1-5, with 7 bases matching TRBD1. CDR3 length: 17 residues. Trimming at V came to 0 bases and at J to 2 bases, leaving 7 bases not matched to a gene. Germline CDR1 reads MNHNS; CDR2 reads SASEGT. The CDR3 reads CASSEAGTVRGNQPQHF. Here the CDR3 DNA reads TGTGCCAGCAGTGAAGCGGGGACAGTGCGGGGCAATCAGCCCCAGCATTTT.

This chain connects TRBV28 to TRBJ2-6, with TRBD2 matching over 7 bases. The CDR3 is made up of 17 amino acids. Trimming cost V 9 bases and J 0 bases; bases outside gene matches: 11. In germline, CDR1 is MDHEN, CDR2 SYDVKM. The CDR3 DNA reads TGTGCCAGTCGCGGCTCCGGGAGGAACTCTGGGGCCAACGTCCTGACTTTC. Translation gives CASRGSGRNSGANVLTF.

This chain links TRBV7-2 with TRBJ2-5, with D unresolved. Germline V CDR1 and CDR2: SGHTA, FQGNSA. The CDR3 totals 15 residues. The ends were cut back, 2 bases at V and 5 bases at J, with 15 bases in the middle. In nucleotides, the CDR3 is TGTGCCAGCAGCTTAATTGGGCGTTCACCGGAGACCCAGTACTTC. It translates to CASSLIGRSPETQYF.

The chain has TRBV28 and TRBJ2-5; TRBD1 agrees at 9 bases. The CDR3 sequence is 14 residues long. Germline V gene data show CDR1 as MDHEN and CDR2 as SYDVKM. Trimming took 7 bases from V and 5 from J; bases not matched to a gene: 8. CDR3 DNA sequence: TGTGCCAGCAATCCCGGGACAGGGTACGAGACCCAGTACTTC. It translates to CASNPGTGYETQYF.

This sequence joins TRBV9 and TRBJ2-1; D might be TRBD1 (6 bases). Trimming removed 3 bases from V and 3 bases from J, with 10 bases in between. CDR3 length equals 14 residues. The germline CDR1 and CDR2 sequences are SGDLS and YYNGEE. The CDR3 here is CASSEGTFYNEQFF. For the CDR3, the DNA is TGTGCCAGCAGCGAAGGGACATTCTACAATGAGCAGTTCTTC.

The V call is TRBV5-1, the J call TRBJ2-1, with D maybe TRBD2 (6 bases). CDR1 and CDR2 (germline): SGHRS, YFSETQ. Trimming took 3 bases from V and 9 from J, leaving 16 bases between them. This CDR3 comprises 14 residues. DNA for the CDR3: TGCGCCAGCAGCTGGGTGGCGGAGGAGGGTGAGCAGTTCTTC. It translates to CASSWVAEEGEQFF.

The chain recombines TRBV9 with TRBJ2-5; unclear D gene. Trimming pared 0 bases from V and 5 bases from J, leaving 11 bases between. The CDR3 has 14 amino acids. Germline V gives CDR1 SGDLS, CDR2 YYNGEE. CDR3 in DNA: TGTGCCAGCAGCGTAGGGTCGGGTCCCGAGACCCAGTACTTC. As protein: CASSVGSGPETQYF. Filled out from reference TRBV9 and TRBJ2-5, the complete variable domain reads DSGVTQTPKHLITATGQRVTLRCSPRSGDLSVYWYQQSLDQGLQFLIQYYNGEERAKGNILERFSAQQFPDLHSELNLSSLELGDSALYFCASSVGSGPETQYFGPGTRLLVL.

The chain uses TRBV5-1 and TRBJ1-4; 8 positions agree with TRBD1. CDR1 is SGHRS and CDR2 is YFSETQ in the germline V gene. J was trimmed by 8 bases and V by 1 base; bases with no gene match: 10. The CDR3 is made up of 16 amino acids. CDR3 residues: CASSLTGQGAAEKLFF. The CDR3 DNA reads as TGCGCCAGCAGCTTGACCGGACAGGGAGCGGCCGAAAAACTGTTTTTT.

This CDR3 is CASSRRGDSVSSYEQYF. DNA for the CDR3: TGCGCCAGCAGCCGACGGGGGGATTCGGTGAGCTCCTACGAGCAGTACTTC. The chain employs TRBV4-1 and TRBJ2-5, with TRBD2 matching over 7 bases. The J call may be faulty, since TRBJ2-7 better matches the DNA end. The CDR3 is made up of 17 amino acids. Germline V gene sequence: CDR1 MGHRA, CDR2 YSYEKL.

The V and J genes are TRBV7-3 and TRBJ2-2; 8 positions agree with TRBD1. The V and J ends lost 2 bases and 0 bases, in that order; junction bases with no gene match: 2. Looked up from germline, CDR1 is SGHTA and CDR2 is FQGTGA. The CDR3 has 16 residues. The CDR3 region has the DNA TGTGCCAGCAGCTTACAGGGGGCAACGAACACCGGGGAGCTGTTTTTT. Protein product: CASSLQGATNTGELFF.

The genes are TRBV18 and TRBJ2-2; possible D gene TRBD1, 6 bases. The V end was cut by 3 bases, the J end by 7 bases, with 21 bases between. This CDR3 is 17 amino acids long. CDR1 is KGHSH, CDR2 LQKENI, per germline. As DNA, the CDR3 is TGTGCCAGCTCACCCGGGCGGACAGATACCCCTGGCGGGGAGCTGTTTTTT. Translation gives CASSPGRTDTPGGELFF.